This TCR beta chain was sequenced in a study of Ad26.COV2.S vaccination and SARS-CoV-2 variants (dated by TCRdb to about 2021). Background for the entire study: Donors in the vaccine arm were drawn from COV1001, a phase I-IIa trial of Ad26.COV2.S in healthy adults that was multicentre, randomized, double-blind and placebo-controlled. Investigators remained blinded to trial group allocation during experiments and outcome assessment. Ad26.COV2.S was administered intramuscularly at 5 x 10^10 or 1 x 10^11 viral particles, either as a single shot or as two shots given 56 days apart. The specificity and breadth of SARS-CoV-2-reactive T cell receptors after Ad26.COV2.S vaccination were assessed by TCRbeta repertoire sequencing. A total of around 32 samples were included in the TCR-sequenced set, comprising approximately 20 Ad26.COV2.S vaccine recipients, 5 placebo recipients and 8 SARS-CoV-2 convalescent individuals. Trial participants were randomized into five groups of five: low-dose or high-dose Ad26.COV2.S given once or twice, or placebo on both occasions. The research as a whole found: Vaccine and placebo recipients had comparable non-spike TCR breadth, which fits with the vaccine containing only spike. Substantial breadth of spike-specific CD8+ and CD4+ T cell responses was reported after vaccination. Compared with placebo recipients, Ad26.COV2.S recipients showed higher spike-specific TCR breadth (P = 0.0014). The authors noted that total T cell responses may have been underestimated by the TCR breadth and depth analyses. The study was not powered for comparison of responses between vaccine doses or regimens.

The immunoSEQ Assay was the method used to sequence TCRbeta CDR3 regions. After extraction, genomic DNA underwent amplification by bias-controlled multiplex PCR, followed by high-throughput sequencing. The study's own analysis went as follows. To quantify the absolute abundance of each unique TCRbeta CDR3 region, sequences were collapsed and filtered. T cell fraction was estimated by normalizing TCRbeta template counts to usable DNA, which was measured by amplifying reference genes present in all nucleated cells. Repertoire TCRs were annotated as SARS-CoV-2-specific by exact matching of V gene, CDR3 amino acid sequence and J gene to a known reactive TCR set. MIRA supplied the reference SARS-CoV-2 TCR set, which was filtered for enrichment in COVID-19-positive ImmuneCODE repertoires so that public or cross-reactive TCRs were removed. Based on the MIRA antigens, annotated TCRs were further analysed at the level of specific ORF or position within ORF. Breadth was defined as the number of annotated unique rearrangements divided by the total number of unique productive rearrangements, and depth was defined as the summed frequency of the annotated unique rearrangements. TCR breadth was compared between groups using two-sided Wilcoxon rank-sum tests. In its TCRdb copy, this immuneACCESS table keeps in-frame sequences only and misses some clones. Where compared with another copy, unresolved V genes explain less than half of these, and the others have no known cause. V and J calls and clone size are copied from that table; D and trimming were computed from the DNA. Present in this sample are around 450,000 clones, about 88% of which were seen just once. The ten largest account for about 1.5% of the sample.

The sample's treatment or condition label, in plain terms: around 19 received Ad26.COV2.S at low or high dose, single or two shots; several received placebo; per-sample allocation not given. For vaccine and placebo recipients, the sequenced repertoires came from samples collected on day 63 after the first injection. Between 29 July and 7 August 2020, Cohort 1b enrolled about two dozen adults aged 18-55 years at one site in Boston, USA. Ad26.COV2.S was a replication-incompetent adenovirus type 26 vector that expressed a prefusion-stabilized SARS-CoV-2 spike protein derived from the original Wuhan strain. As regards this clone: What antigen it recognizes has not been identified. Base quality data are lacking; no much larger clone is found one base away.

Taken from the germline V gene, the CDR1 and CDR2 loops are LGHNA and YNFKEQ. V sheds 4 bases and J sheds 7 bases, leaving 23 bases between their ends. The CDR3 runs 18 residues from the cysteine to the phenylalanine. Left in the record is the CDR3 DNA by itself, 54 bases read in frame from the first base. The receptor was derived from a person between 18 and 65 years old who received the Ad26.COV2.S COVID-19 vaccine or a placebo. The source was peripheral blood, collected in a trial of Ad26.COV2.S vaccine versus placebo. The chain is encoded by TRBV4-2 joined to TRBJ1-6; a tentative D match to TRBD1 spans 6 bases. The CDR3: CASSPGGRWGDKNSPLHF. The bases read TGTGCCAGCAGCCCCGGAGGTAGGTGGGGGGACAAAAATTCACCCCTCCACTTT.